These 19 T cell receptor beta chains share one sample of origin, sequenced in a study of cytomegalovirus exposure and HLA in healthy donors. This table comes from immunoSEQ multiplex PCR, and its TCRdb copy is limited to in-frame clones, with some not included. The sample lists about 130,000 clones; roughly 90% were seen once. Sequences were obtained from PBMCs. These receptors were obtained from a young man in good health and CMV-seronegative.

This chain uses TRBV9 with TRBJ1-3; 7 bases match TRBD1. Germline lookup yields CDR1 SGDLS and CDR2 YYNGEE. The CDR3 is 15 amino acids. The ends lost 2 bases at V and 4 bases at J; junction bases unmatched: 6. CDR3 coding DNA: TGTGCCAGCAGCGTTGAGCAGGGGGACGGAAACACCATATATTTT. Protein: CASSVEQGDGNTIYF.

The chain is built from TRBV4-1 and TRBJ1-6, with D tentatively TRBD1 (6 bases). Germline values: CDR1 MGHRA, CDR2 YSYEKL. This CDR3 is built from 15 residues. Deletions cut 1 base from V and 7 bases from J, with 11 bases between. For the CDR3, the DNA is TGCGCCAGCAGCCAAGGGACAGCCGGAAATTCACCCCTCCACTTT. This codes for CASSQGTAGNSPLHF.

This chain links TRBV4-3 with TRBJ1-2; D is unresolved. The CDR3 has 16 amino acids. V dropped 4 bases and J dropped 5 bases, with 20 bases sitting between them. Germline-derived CDR1 and CDR2 are LGHNA and YSLEER. DNA of the CDR3: TGCGCCAGCAGCCCGAAGGGCAGACCTTCGGGGTATGGCTACACCTTC. It translates to CASSPKGRPSGYGYTF.

The chain has TRBV5-4 and TRBJ1-3; D not certain. This CDR3 has 15 residues. Trimming removed 0 bases at V and 3 bases at J, with 10 bases between. Germline V gene data show CDR1 as SGHNT and CDR2 as YYREEE (reference sequence). Here the CDR3 DNA reads TGTGCCAGCAGCTTGGAGTCGGGGAGTGGAAACACCATATATTTT. It is translated as CASSLESGSGNTIYF. Complete variable domain (other parts from reference TRBV5-4 and TRBJ1-3): ETGVTQSPTHLIKTRGQQVTLRCSSQSGHNTVSWYQQALGQGPQFIFQYYREEENGRGNFPPRFSGLQFPNYSSELNVNALELDDSALYLCASSLESGSGNTIYFGEGSWLTVV.

The chain couples TRBV6-1 to TRBJ1-6; D gene uncertain. V was clipped by 3 bases and J by 6 bases, with 3 bases between them. Germline V gene sequence: CDR1 MNHNS, CDR2 SASEGT. This CDR3 contains 12 residues. The CDR3 coding sequence is TGTGCCAGCAGTGACGGTAATTCACCCCTCCACTTT. It is translated as CASSDGNSPLHF.

The V call is TRBV10-1, the J call TRBJ2-5; D unclear. V was shortened by 6 bases and J by 5 bases, with 13 bases between the two germline ends. The length of the CDR3 is 13 residues. Germline CDR1 and CDR2: WNHNN and SYGVQD (reference sequence). The CDR3 coding sequence is TGCGCCAGCAGCAACACCCTCTGGGAGACCCAGTACTTC. It translates to CASSNTLWETQYF.

The chain is built from TRBV7-8 and TRBJ2-1; possibly TRBD2 for D (6 bases). The CDR3 runs 16 residues. V was cut by 1 base and J by 4 bases, with 14 bases left in between. Germline lookup yields CDR1 SGHVS and CDR2 FQNEAQ. The CDR3 loop is CASSLVYGGSYNEQFF. CDR3 DNA: TGTGCCAGCAGCTTAGTATACGGGGGATCGTACAATGAGCAGTTCTTC.

This clone has only one observation. The chain is built from TRBV12-5 and TRBJ1-3, with D perhaps TRBD1 (5 bases). This CDR3 is 15 amino acids long. V dropped 2 bases and J dropped 2 bases, with 10 bases sitting between them. Germline loops: CDR1 LGHNT, CDR2 FRNRAP. The CDR3 loop is CASGLSGGAGNTIYF. For the CDR3, the DNA is TGTGCTAGTGGTTTGTCGGGAGGGGCTGGAAACACCATATATTTT.

In its sample, this clone was seen a few times. This sequence joins TRBV30 and TRBJ1-1; D perhaps matches TRBD1 (6 bases). Trimming stripped 3 bases from V and 0 bases from J, with 17 bases between. Germline CDR1 reads GTSNPN; CDR2 reads SVGIG (reference sequence). This CDR3 spans 16 amino acids. The CDR3 region is CAWSEARGHMNTEAFF. In DNA form, the CDR3 reads TGTGCCTGGAGCGAGGCAAGGGGACACATGAACACTGAAGCTTTCTTT.

This rearrangement joins TRBV7-9 to TRBJ2-1, with 7 bases matching TRBD2. This CDR3 is built from 16 residues. J gave up 8 bases and V 1 base, and 11 bases lay outside the gene matches. Germline V gene data show CDR1 as SEHNR and CDR2 as FQNEAQ (reference sequence). CDR3 sequence (DNA): TGTGCCAGCAGCTTAGTAGCTAGCGGAGCGTTTTATGAGCAGTTCTTC. This codes for CASSLVASGAFYEQFF.

The chain combines TRBV7-6 with TRBJ2-2, with unresolved D. The CDR3 contains 15 residues. CDR1 is SGHVS and CDR2 is FNYEAQ in the germline V gene. Trimming pared 0 bases from V and 1 base from J, leaving 6 bases between. CDR3 residues: CASSLAPGNTGELFF. CDR3 nucleotide sequence: TGTGCCAGCAGCTTAGCCCCGGGGAACACCGGGGAGCTGTTTTTT.

This sequence joins TRBV29-1 and TRBJ2-7; D might be TRBD1 (6 bases). Germline V gene sequence: CDR1 SQVTM, CDR2 ANQGSEA. Trimming removed 5 bases from V and 0 bases from J, with 11 bases in between. This CDR3 is built from 13 residues. The CDR3 spells CSVFSDSSYEQYF. For the CDR3, the DNA is TGCAGCGTTTTTTCGGACAGCTCCTACGAGCAGTACTTC.

The rearrangement uses TRBV7-9 and TRBJ1-2; 10 nucleotides align to TRBD1. There are 15 residues in the CDR3. J was trimmed by 7 bases and V by 2 bases; bases with no gene match: 7. Germline lookup yields CDR1 SEHNR and CDR2 FQNEAQ (reference sequence). The CDR3, as DNA: TGTGCCAGCAGCTTACACGGGACAGGGGTTGTTGGCTACACCTTC. Residues: CASSLHGTGVVGYTF.

The V and J genes are TRBV6-1 and TRBJ2-7, with TRBD1 matching 9 bases. The CDR3 sequence is 14 residues long. Germline V gene data show CDR1 as MNHNS and CDR2 as SASEGT. The trim removed 6 bases at V and 2 bases at J, leaving 5 bases unmatched. CDR3 protein: CASSTRQGAYEQYF. Here the CDR3 DNA reads TGTGCCAGCAGCACCCGACAGGGGGCCTACGAGCAGTACTTC.

The chain is built from TRBV6-5 and TRBJ2-7, with D perhaps TRBD1 (6 bases). Trimming took off 0 bases at V and 6 bases at J, with 15 bases between the two ends. The germline CDR1 and CDR2 sequences are MNHEY and SVGAGI. The CDR3 is made up of 15 amino acids. DNA of the CDR3: TGTGCCAGCAGTTACTCGTCTCAGGGGTCGGGCGAGCAGTACTTC. Its translation is CASSYSSQGSGEQYF.

This clone was counted a single time. This chain links TRBV23-1 with TRBJ1-4; 11 bases line up with TRBD1. TRBV23-1 is an ORF, and what it does is uncertain. This CDR3 has 19 amino acids. With 3 bases clipped from V and 0 bases from J, the junction kept 9 bases outside the gene matches. Here the CDR3 DNA reads TGCGCCAGCAGTCACAAGGACAGGGGGCCCGTAGCAACTAATGAAAAACTGTTTTTT. Its protein is CASSHKDRGPVATNEKLFF.

The rearrangement joins TRBV5-4 to TRBJ1-2; the match to TRBD1 covers 7 bases. The CDR3 runs 13 residues. J was trimmed by 3 bases and V by 4 bases; bases with no gene match: 3. CDR1 SGHNT and CDR2 YYREEE come from the germline V gene (reference sequence). The CDR3 reads CASSRDSHYGYTF. CDR3 nucleotide sequence: TGTGCCAGCAGCCGGGACAGCCACTATGGCTACACCTTC.

The chain links TRBV4-2 to TRBJ1-3, with D possibly matching TRBD1 (5 bases). Trimming pared 0 bases from V and 4 bases from J, leaving 13 bases between. Germline values: CDR1 LGHNA, CDR2 YNFKEQ. The CDR3 sequence is 16 residues long. The CDR3 here is CASSQDFAGFGNTIYF. CDR3 bases: TGTGCCAGCAGCCAAGATTTTGCAGGGTTCGGAAACACCATATATTTT.

V is TRBV28 and J is TRBJ2-3; no clear D. The CDR3 is 11 amino acids. The V end lost 8 bases, the J end lost 0 bases, and 3 bases lay between the germline ends. Germline V CDR1 and CDR2: MDHEN, SYDVKM. DNA for the CDR3: TGTGCCAGCCAGAGCACAGATACGCAGTATTTT. This gives the protein CASQSTDTQYF.